This T cell receptor (beta chain) was captured in a study of shared T cell receptors in the human thymus. The method was immunoSEQ multiplex PCR; TCRdb's version includes in-frame clones alone and lacks a portion of them. This repertoire shows some 400,000 clones, 85% to 95% found once; its top ten account for roughly 0.02%. What was sequenced was thymocytes. This TCR came from a human donor.

Written as DNA, the CDR3 is TGTGCCAGCAGCTCCGACGGACTAGCGGGAGGGTGGACCGGGGAGCTGTTTTTT. Translation gives CASSSDGLAGGWTGELFF. This chain joins TRBV11-3 and TRBJ2-2; 15 nucleotides align to TRBD2. The CDR3 is 18 residues long. With 4 bases clipped from V and 5 bases from J, the junction kept 8 bases outside the gene matches. CDR1 is SGHNT and CDR2 is YENEEA in the germline V gene.